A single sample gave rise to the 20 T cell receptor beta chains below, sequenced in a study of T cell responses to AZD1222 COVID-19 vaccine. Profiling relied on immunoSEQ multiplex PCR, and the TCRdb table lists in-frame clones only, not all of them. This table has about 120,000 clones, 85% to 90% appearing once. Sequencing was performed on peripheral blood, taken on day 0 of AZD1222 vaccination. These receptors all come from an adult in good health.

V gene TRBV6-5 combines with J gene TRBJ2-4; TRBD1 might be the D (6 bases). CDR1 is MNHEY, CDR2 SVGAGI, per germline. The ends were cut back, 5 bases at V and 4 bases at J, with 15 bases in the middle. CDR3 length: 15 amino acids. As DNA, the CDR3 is TGTGCCAGCAGTCTAAACCGGGACACAAAAAACATTCAGTACTTC. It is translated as CASSLNRDTKNIQYF.

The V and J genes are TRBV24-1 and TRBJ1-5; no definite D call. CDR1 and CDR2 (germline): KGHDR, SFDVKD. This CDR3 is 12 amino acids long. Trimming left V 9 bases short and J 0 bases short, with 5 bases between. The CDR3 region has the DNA TGTGCCACCCGGAATAGCAATCAGCCCCAGCATTTT. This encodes CATRNSNQPQHF.

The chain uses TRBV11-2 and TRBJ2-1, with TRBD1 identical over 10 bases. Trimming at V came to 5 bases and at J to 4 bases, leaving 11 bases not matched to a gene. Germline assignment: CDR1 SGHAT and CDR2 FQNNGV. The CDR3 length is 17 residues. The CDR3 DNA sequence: TGTGCCAGCAGCGACCCTCGGGACAGGGGTATTTACAATGAGCAGTTCTTC. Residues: CASSDPRDRGIYNEQFF.

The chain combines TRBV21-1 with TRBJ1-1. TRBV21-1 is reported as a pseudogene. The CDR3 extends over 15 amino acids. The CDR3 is CASSPVGRTNTEAFF. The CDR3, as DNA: TGTGCCAGCAGCCCCGTGGGACGGACGAACACTGAAGCTTTCTTT.

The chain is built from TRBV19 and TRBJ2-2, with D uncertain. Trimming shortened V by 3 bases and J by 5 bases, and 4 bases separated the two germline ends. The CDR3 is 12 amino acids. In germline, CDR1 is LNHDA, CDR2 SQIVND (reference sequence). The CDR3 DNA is TGTGCCAGTAGTATTTCAACCGGGGAGCTGTTTTTT. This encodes CASSISTGELFF.

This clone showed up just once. CDR3 residues: CASRAFGPENSPLHF. The CDR3 DNA reads as TGTGCCAGCAGGGCTTTCGGGCCGGAGAATTCACCCCTCCACTTT. This sequence joins TRBV6-5 and TRBJ1-6; the D is unclear. Deletions cut 6 bases from V and 7 bases from J, with 16 bases between. CDR1 and CDR2 (germline): MNHEY, SVGAGI. The CDR3 length is 15 residues.

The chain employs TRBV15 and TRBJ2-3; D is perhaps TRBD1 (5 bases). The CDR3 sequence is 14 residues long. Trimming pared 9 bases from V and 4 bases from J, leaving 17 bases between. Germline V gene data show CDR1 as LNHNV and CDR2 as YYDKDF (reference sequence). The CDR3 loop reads CATEGAFGADTQYF. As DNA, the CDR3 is TGTGCCACGGAAGGGGCCTTTGGGGCAGATACGCAGTATTTT.

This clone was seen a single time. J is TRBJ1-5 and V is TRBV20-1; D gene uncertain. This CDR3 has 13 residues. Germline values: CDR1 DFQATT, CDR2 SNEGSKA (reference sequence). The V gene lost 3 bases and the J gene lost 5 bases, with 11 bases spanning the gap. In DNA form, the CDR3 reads TGCAGTGCTAGTGGCCAGGTGGATCAGCCCCAGCATTTT. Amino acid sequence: CSASGQVDQPQHF.

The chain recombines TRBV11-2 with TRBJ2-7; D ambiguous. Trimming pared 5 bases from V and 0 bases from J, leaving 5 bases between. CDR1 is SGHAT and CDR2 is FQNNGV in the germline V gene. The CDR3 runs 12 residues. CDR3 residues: CASSPSSYEQYF. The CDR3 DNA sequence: TGTGCCAGCAGCCCTAGCTCCTACGAGCAGTACTTC. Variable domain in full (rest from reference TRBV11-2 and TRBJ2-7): EAGVAQSPRYKIIEKRQSVAFWCNPISGHATLYWYQQILGQGPKLLIQFQNNGVVDDSQLPKDRFSAERLKGVDSTLKIQPAKLEDSAVYLCASSPSSYEQYFGPGTRLTVT.

As DNA, the CDR3 is TGCGCCAGCAGCCACCGACGGGTCGCGGATGGCTACACCTTC. Protein: CASSHRRVADGYTF. The chain has TRBV4-1 and TRBJ1-2; no firm D call. The germline V gene encodes CDR1 MGHRA and CDR2 YSYEKL. The V end was cut by 3 bases, the J end by 6 bases, with 14 bases between. The CDR3 runs to 14 residues.

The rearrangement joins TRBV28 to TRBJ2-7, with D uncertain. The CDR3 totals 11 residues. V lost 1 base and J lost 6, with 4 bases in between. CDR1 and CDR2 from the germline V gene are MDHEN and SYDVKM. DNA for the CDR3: TGTGCCAGCAGTTTATTGGGCGAGCAGTACTTC. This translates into CASSLLGEQYF. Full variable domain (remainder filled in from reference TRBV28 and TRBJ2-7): DVKVTQSSRYLVKRTGEKVFLECVQDMDHENMFWYRQDPGLGLRLIYFSYDVKMKEKGDIPEGYSVSREKKERFSLILESASTNQTSMYLCASSLLGEQYFGPGTRLTVT.

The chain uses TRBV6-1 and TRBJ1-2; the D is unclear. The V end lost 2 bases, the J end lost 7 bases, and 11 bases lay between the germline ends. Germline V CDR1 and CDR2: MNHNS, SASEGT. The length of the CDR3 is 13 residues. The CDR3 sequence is CASSESPLSGYTF. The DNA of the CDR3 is TGTGCCAGCAGTGAAAGTCCCCTCTCTGGCTACACCTTC.

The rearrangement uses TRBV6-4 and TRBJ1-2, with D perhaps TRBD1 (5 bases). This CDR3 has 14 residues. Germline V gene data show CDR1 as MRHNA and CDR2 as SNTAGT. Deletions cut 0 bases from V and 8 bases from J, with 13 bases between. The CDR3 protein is CASSDSMRGGGYTF. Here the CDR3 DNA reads TGTGCCAGCAGTGACTCGATGCGGGGCGGCGGCTACACCTTC.

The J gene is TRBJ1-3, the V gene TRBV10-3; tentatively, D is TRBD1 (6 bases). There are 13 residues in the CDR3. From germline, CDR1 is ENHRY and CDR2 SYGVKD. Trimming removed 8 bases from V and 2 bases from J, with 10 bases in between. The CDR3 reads CAILRTAGNTIYF. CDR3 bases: TGTGCCATCCTTCGGACAGCTGGAAACACCATATATTTT.

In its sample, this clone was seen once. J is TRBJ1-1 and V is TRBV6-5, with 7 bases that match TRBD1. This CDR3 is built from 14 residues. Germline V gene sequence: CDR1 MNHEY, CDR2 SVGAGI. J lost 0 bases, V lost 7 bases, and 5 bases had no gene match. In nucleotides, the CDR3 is TGTGCCAGCACCCCGGACAGGATGAACACTGAAGCTTTCTTT. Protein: CASTPDRMNTEAFF.

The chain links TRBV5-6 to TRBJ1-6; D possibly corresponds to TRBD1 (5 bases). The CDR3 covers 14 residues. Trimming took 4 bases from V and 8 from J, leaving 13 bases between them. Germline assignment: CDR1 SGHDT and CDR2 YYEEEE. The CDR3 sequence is CASSKRDGDSPLHF. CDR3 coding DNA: TGTGCCAGCAGCAAGCGGGACGGGGATTCACCCCTCCACTTT.

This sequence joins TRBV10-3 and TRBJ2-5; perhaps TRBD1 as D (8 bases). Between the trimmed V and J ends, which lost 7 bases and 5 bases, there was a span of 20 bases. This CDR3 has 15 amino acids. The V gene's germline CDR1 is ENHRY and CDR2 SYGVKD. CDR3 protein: CAITRQGRATETQYF. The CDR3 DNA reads TGTGCCATCACTAGACAGGGGAGGGCAACGGAGACCCAGTACTTC.

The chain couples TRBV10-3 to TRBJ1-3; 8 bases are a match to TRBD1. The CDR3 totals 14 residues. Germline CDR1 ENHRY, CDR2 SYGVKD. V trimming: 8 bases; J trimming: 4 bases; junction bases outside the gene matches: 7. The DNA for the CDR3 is TGTGCCATCGGGGGGACAGGAGCGGGAAACACCATATATTTT. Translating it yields CAIGGTGAGNTIYF.

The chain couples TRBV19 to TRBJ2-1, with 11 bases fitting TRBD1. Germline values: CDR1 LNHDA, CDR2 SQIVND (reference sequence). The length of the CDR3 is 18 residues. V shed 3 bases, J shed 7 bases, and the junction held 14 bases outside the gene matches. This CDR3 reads CASSISLRTGGFRNEQFF. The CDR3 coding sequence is TGTGCCAGTAGTATCTCACTCCGGACAGGGGGCTTCCGAAATGAGCAGTTCTTC.

DNA of the CDR3: TGTGCCAGCAGCTTGAAGTATCAGCCCCAGCATTTT. This codes for CASSLKYQPQHF. This chain joins TRBV5-8 and TRBJ1-5; D gene uncertain. The CDR3 length is 12 residues. Germline V CDR1 and CDR2: SGHTS, YDEGEE. Deletions cut 1 base from V and 5 bases from J, with 4 bases between.